The T cell receptor beta chain described here comes from a study of T cells in Graves' hyperthyroidism and ophthalmopathy. Turning to this clonotype: Its antigen remains unknown.

The V gene lost 0 bases and the J gene lost 5 bases, with 7 bases spanning the gap. CDR1 is LGHNA and CDR2 is YNFKEQ in the germline V gene. This CDR3 is 14 amino acids long. Amplification of TCR beta CDR3 regions was performed using RNA transcripts as template. The HTBI primer set served for first-round RT-PCR of the TCR CDR3. One entry per CDR3 protein, called by TCRdb with MiXCR from the multiplex PCR reads. The table lists around 97,000 distinct CDR3 sequences, 40% to 50% of them singletons. Study findings and constraints: Ophthalmopathy onset followed model prediction by a median around 6.6 months.

Patients between 18 and 65 years old had hyperthyroidism, newly diagnosed and lasting under 2 months. Those patients with uncontrolled infection, other autoimmune disease, pregnancy or lactation were excluded. The chain combines TRBV4-2 with TRBJ2-2; D unclear. This TCR came from a man aged 40-49 years with Graves' hyperthyroidism. Sequencing was carried out using blood. DNA of the CDR3: TGTGCCAGCAGCCAAGAAAAGGGAACCGGGGAGCTGTTTTTT. It translates to CASSQEKGTGELFF.